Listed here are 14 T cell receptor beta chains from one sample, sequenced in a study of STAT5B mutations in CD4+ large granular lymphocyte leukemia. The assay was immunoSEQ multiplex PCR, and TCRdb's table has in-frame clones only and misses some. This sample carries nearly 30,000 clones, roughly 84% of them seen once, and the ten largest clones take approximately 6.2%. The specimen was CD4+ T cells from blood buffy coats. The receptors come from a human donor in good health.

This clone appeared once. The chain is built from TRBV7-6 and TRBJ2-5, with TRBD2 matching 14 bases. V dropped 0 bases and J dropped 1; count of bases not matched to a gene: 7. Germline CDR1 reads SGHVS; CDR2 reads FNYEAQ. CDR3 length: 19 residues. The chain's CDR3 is CASSLALWTSGGSQETQYF. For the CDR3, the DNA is TGTGCCAGCAGCTTAGCGCTCTGGACTAGCGGGGGGAGCCAAGAGACCCAGTACTTC.

The chain's CDR3 is CASGSSGGVTDTQYF. CDR3 DNA sequence: TGTGCCAGCGGGTCCAGCGGGGGGGTGACAGATACGCAGTATTTT. The rearrangement joins TRBV6-6 to TRBJ2-3; the match to TRBD2 covers 10 bases. V shed 8 bases, J shed 3 bases, and the junction held 8 bases outside the gene matches. Germline V gene sequence: CDR1 MNHNY, CDR2 SVGAGI (reference sequence). The CDR3 length is 15 residues.

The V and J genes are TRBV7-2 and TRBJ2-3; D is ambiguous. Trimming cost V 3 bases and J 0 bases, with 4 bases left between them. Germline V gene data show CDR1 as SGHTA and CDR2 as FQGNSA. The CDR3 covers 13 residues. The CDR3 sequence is CASSLESTDTQYF. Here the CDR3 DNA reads TGTGCCAGCAGCTTGGAGAGCACAGATACGCAGTATTTT.

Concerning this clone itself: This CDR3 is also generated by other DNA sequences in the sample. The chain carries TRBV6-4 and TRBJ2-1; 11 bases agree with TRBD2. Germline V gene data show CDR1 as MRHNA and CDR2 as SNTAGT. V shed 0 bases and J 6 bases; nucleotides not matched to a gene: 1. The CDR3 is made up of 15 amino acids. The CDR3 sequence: CASSDSSGGANEQFF. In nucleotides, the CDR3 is TGTGCCAGCAGTGACTCTAGCGGGGGGGCCAATGAGCAGTTCTTC.

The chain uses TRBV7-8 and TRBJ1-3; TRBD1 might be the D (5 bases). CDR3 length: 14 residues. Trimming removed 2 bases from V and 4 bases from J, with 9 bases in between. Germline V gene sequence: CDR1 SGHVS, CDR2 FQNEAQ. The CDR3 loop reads CASSLQGSGNTIYF. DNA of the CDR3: TGTGCCAGCAGCTTACAGGGTTCAGGAAACACCATATATTTT.

The CDR3 region has the DNA TGCGCCAGCAGCACGGGACTAGCGGAATCCACAGATACGCAGTATTTT. Protein product: CASSTGLAESTDTQYF. The J gene is TRBJ2-3, the V gene TRBV5-1, with 11 bases that match TRBD2. The CDR3 has 16 residues. In germline, CDR1 is SGHRS, CDR2 YFSETQ. The V segment lost 4 bases and the J segment 2 bases; nucleotides outside the gene matches: 6.

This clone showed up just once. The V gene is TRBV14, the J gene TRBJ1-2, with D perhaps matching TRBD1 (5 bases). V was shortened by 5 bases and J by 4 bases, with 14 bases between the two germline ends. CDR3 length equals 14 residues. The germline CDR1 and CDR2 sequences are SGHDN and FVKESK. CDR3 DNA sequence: TGTGCCAGCAGCGGAATGAGGGGCCCCTATGGCTACACCTTC. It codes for CASSGMRGPYGYTF.

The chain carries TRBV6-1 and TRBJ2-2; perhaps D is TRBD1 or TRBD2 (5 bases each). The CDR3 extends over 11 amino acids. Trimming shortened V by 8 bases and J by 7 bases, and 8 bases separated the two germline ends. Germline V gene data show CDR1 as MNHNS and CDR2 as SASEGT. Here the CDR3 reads CASRDLGELFF. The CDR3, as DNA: TGTGCCAGCCGGGACCTCGGGGAGCTGTTTTTT.

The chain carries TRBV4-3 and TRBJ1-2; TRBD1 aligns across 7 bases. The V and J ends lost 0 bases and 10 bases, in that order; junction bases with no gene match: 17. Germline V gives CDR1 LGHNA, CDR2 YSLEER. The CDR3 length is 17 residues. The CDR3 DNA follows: TGCGCCAGCAGCCAAGATGGGCCTCCCGCGACAGGGTCCTTCTACACCTTC. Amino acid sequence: CASSQDGPPATGSFYTF.

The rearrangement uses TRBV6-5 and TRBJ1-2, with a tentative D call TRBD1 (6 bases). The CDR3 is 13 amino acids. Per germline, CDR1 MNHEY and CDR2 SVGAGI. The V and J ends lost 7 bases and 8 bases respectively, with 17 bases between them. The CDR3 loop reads CASNLQGPRGYTF. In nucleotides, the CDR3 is TGTGCCAGCAATCTACAGGGACCGCGCGGCTACACCTTC.

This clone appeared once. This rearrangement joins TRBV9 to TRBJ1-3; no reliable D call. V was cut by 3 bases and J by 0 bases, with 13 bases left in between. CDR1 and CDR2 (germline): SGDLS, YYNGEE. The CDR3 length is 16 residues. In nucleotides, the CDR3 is TGTGCCAGCAGCGCCAAGGACGGATACTCTGGAAACACCATATATTTT. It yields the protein CASSAKDGYSGNTIYF. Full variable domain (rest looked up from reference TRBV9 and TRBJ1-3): DSGVTQTPKHLITATGQRVTLRCSPRSGDLSVYWYQQSLDQGLQFLIQYYNGEERAKGNILERFSAQQFPDLHSELNLSSLELGDSALYFCASSAKDGYSGNTIYFGEGSWLTVV.

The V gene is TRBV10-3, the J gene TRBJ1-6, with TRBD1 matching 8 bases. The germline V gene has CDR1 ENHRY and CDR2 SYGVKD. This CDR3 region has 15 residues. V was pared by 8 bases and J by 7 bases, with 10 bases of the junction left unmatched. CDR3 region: CAIQGADRENSPLHF. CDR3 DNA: TGTGCCATCCAGGGGGCGGACAGGGAGAATTCACCCCTCCACTTT.

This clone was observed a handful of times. The CDR3 region has the DNA TGTGCCAGCGAGGCCGGGACAGCATATAGCAATCAGCCCCAGCATTTT. Residues: CASEAGTAYSNQPQHF. The chain recombines TRBV6-6 with TRBJ1-5; 7 nucleotides match TRBD1. V gave up 8 bases and J gave up 0 bases; unmatched junction bases: 10. Germline V CDR1 and CDR2: MNHNY, SVGAGI (reference sequence). This CDR3 has 16 residues.

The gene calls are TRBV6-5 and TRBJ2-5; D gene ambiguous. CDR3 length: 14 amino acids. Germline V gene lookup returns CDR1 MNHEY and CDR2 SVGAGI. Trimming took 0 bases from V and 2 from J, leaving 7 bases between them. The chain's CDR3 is CASSYSNRQETQYF. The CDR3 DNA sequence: TGTGCCAGCAGTTACTCAAACAGACAAGAGACCCAGTACTTC.